The rows below give T cell receptor beta chains drawn from one sample of a study of shared clonotypes between healthy human individuals. Libraries were prepared by immunoSEQ multiplex PCR; TCRdb keeps only in-frame clonotypes and omits some of them. The table includes fewer than 3 million clones, 85% to 95% detected once. The material sequenced was naive CD4+ T cells from PBMCs. Receptors were obtained from a man aged 18 to 29 in good health. Some clones in this sample may be carry-over from other donors' samples. CDR3s include the opening cysteine and the closing phenylalanine or tryptophan. D genes are given only for firm matches. Clone size is stated in some rows and not others, as once, few, many or a class when expanded.

v_gene	j_gene	abundance	d_gene	CDR3aa	CDR3nt
TRBV7-8	TRBJ1-1	-	-	CASSLGQMNTEAFF	TGTGCCAGCAGCTTAGGACAGATGAACACTGAAGCTTTCTTT
TRBV30	TRBJ2-2	-	-	CASRGRSNTGELFF	TGTGCCTCCCGGGGCAGATCGAACACCGGGGAGCTGTTTTTT
TRBV11-1	TRBJ2-5	-	TRBD2	CASSGGAGVGETQYF	TGTGCCAGCAGCGGCGGAGCGGGAGTTGGAGAGACCCAGTACTTC
TRBV28	TRBJ1-2	few	-	CASSSQWGDYGYTF	TGTGCCAGCAGCAGTCAGTGGGGGGACTATGGCTACACCTTC
TRBV7-9	TRBJ2-3	-	TRBD2	CASSPVGTSVSTDTQYF	TGTGCCAGCAGCCCGGTCGGGACTAGCGTTAGCACAGATACGCAGTATTTT
TRBV29-1	TRBJ2-3	-	-	CSVSVGADTQYF	TGCAGCGTGTCCGTTGGGGCAGATACGCAGTATTTT
TRBV2	TRBJ2-5	few	-	CAGETQYF	TGTGCAGGGGAGACCCAGTACTTC
TRBV7-8	TRBJ2-7	-	-	CASSPSREQSSYEQYF	TGTGCCAGCAGCCCCAGCCGTGAGCAGAGCTCCTACGAGCAGTACTTC
TRBV19	TRBJ2-3	-	TRBD2	CASTPGGRGDTQYF	TGTGCCAGTACCCCGGGGGGGAGAGGAGATACGCAGTATTTT
TRBV6-1	TRBJ2-2	-	-	CASSELGVGSTGELFF	TGTGCCAGCAGTGAATTGGGCGTCGGGAGCACCGGGGAGCTGTTTTTT
TRBV15	TRBJ2-3	-	TRBD2	CATSRPTSGRSDTQYF	TGTGCCACCAGCAGACCGACTAGCGGGAGATCAGATACGCAGTATTTT
TRBV18	TRBJ1-5	-	TRBD1	CASSPGQGNQPQHF	TGTGCCAGCTCACCCGGACAGGGCAATCAGCCCCAGCATTTT
TRBV5-1	TRBJ2-5	once	-	CASSLGRQDLQETQYF	TGCGCCAGCAGCTTGGGTAGGCAGGACCTTCAAGAGACCCAGTACTTC
TRBV5-1	TRBJ2-6	-	-	CASDPGQSSGANVLTF	TGCGCCAGCGACCCGGGCCAAAGCTCTGGGGCCAACGTCCTGACTTTC
TRBV28	TRBJ1-1	-	TRBD1	CASSPSTGYAEAFF	TGTGCCAGCAGTCCATCGACAGGGTACGCTGAAGCTTTCTTT
TRBV9	TRBJ2-3	-	-	CASSLQGTDTQYF	TGTGCCAGCAGCTTACAGGGCACAGATACGCAGTATTTT
TRBV10-3	TRBJ2-1	-	-	CAISEEIEQFF	TGTGCCATCAGTGAGGAAATAGAGCAGTTCTTC
TRBV29-1	TRBJ1-1	-	-	CSVVGWNTEAFF	TGCAGCGTTGTTGGGTGGAACACTGAAGCTTTCTTT
TRBV15	TRBJ2-7	-	-	CATSRETGSYEQYF	TGTGCCACCAGCAGAGAAACAGGCTCCTACGAGCAGTACTTC
TRBV7-3	TRBJ2-2	-	-	CASSRGQNTGELFF	TGTGCCAGCAGCCGCGGACAGAACACCGGGGAGCTGTTTTTT
TRBV28	TRBJ2-2	-	-	CASRPGRSDGELFF	TGTGCCAGCAGACCAGGACGGTCCGACGGGGAGCTGTTTTTT
TRBV7-9	TRBJ2-2	once	TRBD1	CASSRNAWDRNTGELFF	TGTGCCAGCAGCCGTAATGCCTGGGACAGAAACACCGGGGAGCTGTTTTTT
TRBV29-1	TRBJ2-7	once	TRBD1	CSVDGQGSYEQYF	TGCAGCGTTGATGGACAGGGGTCCTACGAGCAGTACTTC
TRBV28	TRBJ1-5	-	-	CASSSPEQAGQPQHF	TGTGCCAGCAGTTCGCCGGAACAGGCCGGTCAGCCCCAGCATTTT
TRBV7-2	TRBJ1-2	-	TRBD1	CASSLKGGGDYGYTF	TGTGCCAGCAGCTTAAAAGGAGGGGGCGACTATGGCTACACCTTC
TRBV5-1	TRBJ2-1	-	TRBD2	CASSLLGLAGLYNEQFF	TGCGCCAGCAGCTTGCTCGGACTAGCGGGACTCTACAATGAGCAGTTCTTC
TRBV11-2	TRBJ2-1	-	-	CASSWDRVADEQFF	TGTGCCAGCAGTTGGGACCGCGTCGCGGATGAGCAGTTCTTC
TRBV13	TRBJ2-7	-	TRBD2	CASSPTSGSSYEQYF	TGTGCCAGCAGCCCCACTAGCGGGAGCTCCTACGAGCAGTACTTC
TRBV5-1	TRBJ2-5	few	TRBD1	CASSRGQQETQYF	TGCGCCAGCAGCCGGGGACAGCAAGAGACCCAGTACTTC
TRBV14	TRBJ1-5	-	TRBD1	CASSQGGQGRGHQPQHF	TGTGCCAGCAGCCAAGGGGGACAGGGAAGGGGGCATCAGCCCCAGCATTTT
TRBV6-5	TRBJ2-7	-	-	CASSYEQYF	TGTGCCAGCAGCTACGAGCAGTACTTC
TRBV5-6	TRBJ2-2	-	TRBD1	CASSSPTGGNTGELFF	TGTGCCAGCAGCTCCCCGACAGGGGGGAACACCGGGGAGCTGTTTTTT